This record covers a single TCR beta chain. Generated by immunoSEQ multiplex PCR, the TCRdb table keeps only in-frame clones and is missing some. The data show some 290,000 clones, 86% seen once. The CDR3 length is 13 residues. V was clipped by 6 bases and J by 11 bases, with 19 bases between them. These data originate in a study of Ad26.COV2.S vaccination and SARS-CoV-2 variants. The treatment is: 15 to 20 received Ad26.COV2.S at low or high dose, single or two shots; about five received placebo; per-sample allocation not given. Day 63 after the first injection of vaccine or placebo was the sampling time.

The receptor comes from a person between 18 and 59 years old who received the Ad26.COV2.S COVID-19 vaccine or a placebo. The chain is built from TRBV12-3 or TRBV12-4 and TRBJ1-1; D remains unclear. Sequenced material: peripheral blood, taken in a trial of Ad26.COV2.S vaccine versus placebo. CDR3 coding DNA: TGTGCCAGCAGCTTACACCGACCCGATGGTGCTTTCTTT. This codes for CASSLHRPDGAFF.